This T cell receptor (beta chain) was sequenced in a study of blood T cell repertoires in COVID-19. As for the study in general: Sources were T cells, B-cell-depleted T cells, or PBMCs; the material itself was cDNA or gDNA.

The V end was cut by 2 bases, the J end by 7 bases, with 18 bases between. The germline gives CDR1 SQVTM, CDR2 ANQGSEA. The CDR3 totals 15 residues. Generated by immunoSEQ multiplex PCR, the TCRdb table keeps only in-frame clones and is missing some. The repertoire holds 80,000 or so clones, with 80% to 90% as singletons. The TCR comes from a man aged 55 to 70 with COVID-19, enrolled during active disease. The chain combines TRBV29-1 with TRBJ2-1, with unresolved D. Sequencing was carried out using peripheral blood. For the CDR3, the DNA is TGCAGCGTTGAATGGGCCTCCGGCGACAAAAATGAGCAGTTCTTC. Its protein is CSVEWASGDKNEQFF.